The rows below give T cell receptor beta chains drawn from one sample of a study of T cells in Graves' hyperthyroidism and ophthalmopathy. A single record per CDR3 protein comes from TCRdb applying MiXCR to the multiplex PCR reads. Among 550,000 to 700,000 distinct CDR3 sequences listed, 35% to 55% were seen once. The sample was peripheral blood or thyroid tissue (not recorded which). Source of these receptors: an adult woman with Graves' disease, either hyperthyroidism or ophthalmopathy (not recorded which). CDR3s include the opening cysteine and the closing phenylalanine or tryptophan. The D gene is left open where the match is weak. Not all rows give a size; the values are once, few, many and, for expanded clones, a class.

v_gene	abundance	d_gene	j_gene	CDR3nt	CDR3aa
TRBV20-1	.	.	TRBJ2-7	TGCAGTGCTAGAGCCGGGGATGCCTACGAGCAGTACTTC	CSARAGDAYEQYF
TRBV5-4	many	TRBD1	TRBJ1-5	TGTGCCAGCAGCTTACAGGGGAATAATCAGCCCCAGCATTTT	CASSLQGNNQPQHF
TRBV20-1	.	.	TRBJ1-1	TGCAGTGCTAGCGCCAGTAATGAAGCTTTCTTT	CSASASNEAFF
TRBV6-5	many	.	TRBJ2-7	TGTGCCAGCAGTTCCTCCGATTTCTACGAGCAGTACTTC	CASSSSDFYEQYF
TRBV15	.	.	TRBJ2-2	TGTGCCACCAGCATCACCGGGGAGCTGTTTTTT	CATSITGELFF
TRBV15	.	.	TRBJ1-6	TGTGCCACCAGCAGAGAGGCGGGTGGTAGACCCCTCCACTTT	CATSREAGGRPLHF
TRBV12-3/TRBV12-4	few	TRBD2	TRBJ2-7	TGTGCCAGCCGGGGGGGGGGGGACGAGCAGTACTTC	CASRGGGDEQYF
TRBV7-2	.	.	TRBJ1-5	TGTGCCAGCAGCCTAGCGGGTGGGCCGATGCAGCCCCAGCATTTT	CASSLAGGPMQPQHF
TRBV7-2	many	.	TRBJ2-2	TGTGCCACAACATTTGCGTACACCGGGGAGCTGTTTTTT	CATTFAYTGELFF
TRBV29-1	.	TRBD2	TRBJ2-7	TGCAGACGAACCAGTAGCGGGAGGCCCCCCCCCGAGCAGTACTTC	CRRTSSGRPPPEQYF
TRBV20-1	.	.	TRBJ2-3	TGCAGTGCTAGATGGGCCTCGGGGACGCAGTATTTT	CSARWASGTQYF
TRBV10-3	many	.	TRBJ1-1	TGTGCCATCAGAACCATAAGAGGACAGCTTGAAGCTTTCTTT	CAIRTIRGQLEAFF
TRBV20-1	few	.	TRBJ1-1	TGCAGTGCTAGACCGAGGTCAAGCATGAACACTGAAGCTTTCTTT	CSARPRSSMNTEAFF
TRBV7-2	.	.	TRBJ1-4	TGTGCCAGCAGCTTAGTCGACTCTGCCTCTGGGACTAATGAAAAACTGTTTTTT	CASSLVDSASGTNEKLFF
TRBV2	.	.	TRBJ2-2	TGTGCCAGCAGTGAACAGGGGACTCGGACCGGGGAGCTGTTTTTT	CASSEQGTRTGELFF
TRBV7-9	.	TRBD1	TRBJ2-7	TGTGCCAGCACCCGGGACAGAGGTCGCGAGCAGTACTTC	CASTRDRGREQYF